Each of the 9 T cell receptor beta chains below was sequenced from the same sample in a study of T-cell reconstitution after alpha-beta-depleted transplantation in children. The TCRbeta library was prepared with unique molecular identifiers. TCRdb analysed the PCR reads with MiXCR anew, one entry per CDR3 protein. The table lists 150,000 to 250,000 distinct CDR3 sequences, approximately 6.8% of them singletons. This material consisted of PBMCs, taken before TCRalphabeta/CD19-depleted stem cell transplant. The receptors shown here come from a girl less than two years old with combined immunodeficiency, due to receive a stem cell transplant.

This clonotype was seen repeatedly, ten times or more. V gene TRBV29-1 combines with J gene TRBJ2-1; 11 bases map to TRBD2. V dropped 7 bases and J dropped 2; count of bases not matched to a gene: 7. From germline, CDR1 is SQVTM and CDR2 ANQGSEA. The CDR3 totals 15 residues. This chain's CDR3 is CSAKTLAGAYNEQFF. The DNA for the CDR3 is TGCAGCGCAAAAACACTAGCGGGAGCCTACAATGAGCAGTTCTTC.

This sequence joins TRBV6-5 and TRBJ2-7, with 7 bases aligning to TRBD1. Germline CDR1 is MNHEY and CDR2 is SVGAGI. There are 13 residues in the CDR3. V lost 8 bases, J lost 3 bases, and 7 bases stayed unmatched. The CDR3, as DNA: TGTGCCAGCGCCGCGGCAGGGGGCTACGAGCAGTACTTC. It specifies CASAAAGGYEQYF.

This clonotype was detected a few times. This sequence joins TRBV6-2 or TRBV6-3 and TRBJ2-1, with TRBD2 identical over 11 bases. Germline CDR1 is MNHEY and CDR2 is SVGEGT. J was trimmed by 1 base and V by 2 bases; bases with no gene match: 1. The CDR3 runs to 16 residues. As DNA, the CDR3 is TGTGCCAGCAGTTACCTAGCGGGGGGTTCCTACAATGAGCAGTTCTTC. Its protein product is CASSYLAGGSYNEQFF.

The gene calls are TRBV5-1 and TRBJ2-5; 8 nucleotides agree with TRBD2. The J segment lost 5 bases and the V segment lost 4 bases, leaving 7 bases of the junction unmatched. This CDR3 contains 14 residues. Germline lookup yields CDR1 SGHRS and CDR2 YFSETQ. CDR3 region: CASSPGGRGETQYF. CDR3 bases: TGCGCCAGCAGCCCGGGAGGGCGCGGGGAGACCCAGTACTTC.

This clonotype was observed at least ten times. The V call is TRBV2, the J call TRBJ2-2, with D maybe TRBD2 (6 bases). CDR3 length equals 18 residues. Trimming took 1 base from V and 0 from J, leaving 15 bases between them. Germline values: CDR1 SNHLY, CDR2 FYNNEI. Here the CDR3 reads CASSEGTASVTNTGELFF. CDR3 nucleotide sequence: TGTGCCAGCAGTGAAGGTACGGCTAGCGTAACGAACACCGGGGAGCTGTTTTTT.

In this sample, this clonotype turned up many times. The CDR3 DNA reads as TGTGCCAGCAGCGTAGTCGCAGGGGGCTGGAATTCACCCCTCCACTTT. Its translation is CASSVVAGGWNSPLHF. This chain connects TRBV9 to TRBJ1-6, with 8 bases identical to TRBD1. This CDR3 region has 16 residues. Germline V gives CDR1 SGDLS, CDR2 YYNGEE. J was trimmed by 7 bases and V by 0 bases; bases with no gene match: 6.

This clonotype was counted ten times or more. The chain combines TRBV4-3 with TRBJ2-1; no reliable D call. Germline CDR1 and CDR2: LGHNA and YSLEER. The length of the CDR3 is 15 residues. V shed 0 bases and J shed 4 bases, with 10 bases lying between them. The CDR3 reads CASSQDPRSYNEQFF. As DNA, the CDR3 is TGCGCCAGCAGCCAAGATCCCCGAAGTTACAATGAGCAGTTCTTC.

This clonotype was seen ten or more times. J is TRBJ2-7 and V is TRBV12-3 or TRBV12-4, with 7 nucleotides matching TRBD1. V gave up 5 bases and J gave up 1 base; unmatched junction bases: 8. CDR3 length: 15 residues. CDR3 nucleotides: TGTGCCAGCAGTAACCCCCGGACAGGATCCTACGAGCAGTACTTC. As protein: CASSNPRTGSYEQYF.

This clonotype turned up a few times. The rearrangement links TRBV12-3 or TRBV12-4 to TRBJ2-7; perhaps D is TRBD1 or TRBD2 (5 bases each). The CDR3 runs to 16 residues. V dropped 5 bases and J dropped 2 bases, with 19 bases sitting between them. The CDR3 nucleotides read TGTGCCAGCAGTCCCCGACCACCTCAGGGAGCCTACGAGCAGTACTTC. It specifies CASSPRPPQGAYEQYF.